These 19 T cell receptor beta chains came from one sample sequenced in a study of response to subunit inactivated influenza vaccine. A single record per CDR3 protein comes from TCRdb applying MiXCR to the RT-PCR reads. The sample includes 560,000 or so distinct CDR3 sequences, approximately 7.1% of them seen just once. The starting material was PBMCs from blood, obtained 23 months after vaccination. The source is a man between 45 and 75 years old who received an inactivated influenza vaccine.

CDR3 DNA sequence: TGCGCCAGCAGCCCGAACCGGGGTTCTTTTAACTATGGCTACACCTTC. As protein: CASSPNRGSFNYGYTF. V usage is TRBV4-3 and J usage is TRBJ1-2; D is undetermined. V shed 4 bases and J shed 1 base, with 16 bases lying between them. Germline V gene lookup returns CDR1 LGHNA and CDR2 YSLEER. This CDR3 contains 16 residues.

This clonotype was picked up many times. V gene TRBV9 combines with J gene TRBJ1-1; D call uncertain. The CDR3 has 14 residues. From germline, CDR1 is SGDLS and CDR2 YYNGEE. V was trimmed by 3 bases and J by 1 base, leaving 10 bases between them. The CDR3 sequence is CASSGGSPNTEAFF. The CDR3 DNA follows: TGTGCCAGCAGCGGCGGGTCGCCGAACACTGAAGCTTTCTTT.

This clonotype has just a few counts. The chain joins TRBV7-9 to TRBJ1-1; maybe TRBD1 (6 bases). CDR1 is SEHNR, CDR2 FQNEAQ, per germline (reference sequence). V was shortened by 4 bases and J by 4 bases, with 13 bases between the two germline ends. The CDR3 totals 14 residues. The DNA for the CDR3 is TGTGCCAGCAGCTCGACGGGGGCAGGCACTGAAGCTTTCTTT. Translating it yields CASSSTGAGTEAFF.

In its sample, this clonotype was seen many times. DNA of the CDR3: TGCGCCAGCAGCTTGGAACCCCGGGATGGCTACACCTTC. The encoded protein is CASSLEPRDGYTF. J is TRBJ1-2 and V is TRBV5-1, with unresolved D. Germline V gene lookup returns CDR1 SGHRS and CDR2 YFSETQ. V was shortened by 0 bases and J by 6 bases, with 9 bases between the two germline ends. The CDR3 has 13 amino acids.

This clonotype was detected only a few times. The V and J genes are TRBV4-3 and TRBJ2-5; 14 bases match TRBD2. Trimming took 4 bases from V and 9 from J; bases not matched to a gene: 16. The length of the CDR3 is 18 residues. In germline, CDR1 is LGHNA, CDR2 YSLEER. The CDR3 spells CASSPVRGLAGADLAQYF. The CDR3 bases are TGCGCCAGCAGCCCTGTACGGGGACTAGCGGGAGCGGATTTGGCCCAGTACTTC.

This clonotype was detected a few times. The chain carries TRBV20-1 and TRBJ2-7; the D is unclear. Per germline, CDR1 DFQATT and CDR2 SNEGSKA (reference sequence). This CDR3 has 16 amino acids. Between the trimmed V and J ends, which lost 0 bases and 0 bases, there was a span of 15 bases. This CDR3 reads CSARDVGVVSSYEQYF. CDR3 DNA sequence: TGCAGTGCTAGAGATGTTGGGGTCGTAAGCTCCTACGAGCAGTACTTC.

The chain uses TRBV7-8 and TRBJ2-7; 7 bases agree with TRBD2. Germline V lookup: CDR1 SGHVS, CDR2 FQNEAQ. There are 15 residues in the CDR3. Trimming took 1 base from V and 5 from J; bases not matched to a gene: 8. The CDR3, as DNA: TGTGCCAGCAGCTTAGGTCGTGCGGGGGTTCACGAGCAGTACTTC. It encodes CASSLGRAGVHEQYF. The whole variable domain, remainder taken from reference TRBV7-8 and TRBJ2-7, is GAGVSQSPRYKVAKRGQDVALRCDPISGHVSLFWYQQALGQGPEFLTYFQNEAQLDKSGLPSDRFFAERPEGSVSTLKIQRTQQEDSAVYLCASSLGRAGVHEQYFGPGTRLTVT.

This clonotype was observed many times. The J gene is TRBJ1-1, the V gene TRBV12-3 or TRBV12-4; D unresolved. The CDR3 has 13 residues. V lost 6 bases, J lost 2 bases, and 10 bases lay in between. CDR3 amino acids: CASSSPVNTEAFF. The CDR3 bases are TGTGCCAGCAGCTCACCCGTTAACACTGAAGCTTTCTTT.

This clonotype was found many times. V gene TRBV20-1 combines with J gene TRBJ2-4; 7 positions match TRBD1. This CDR3 spans 13 amino acids. V shed 3 bases and J 2 bases; nucleotides not matched to a gene: 1. CDR1 is DFQATT, CDR2 SNEGSKA, per germline (reference sequence). The DNA of the CDR3 is TGCAGTGCTAGGGGACAGTCCAAAAACATTCAGTACTTC. It yields the protein CSARGQSKNIQYF.

DNA of the CDR3: TGTGCCAGCAGCTTAGATCGGGGGCAGGGCCAAGAGACCCAGTACTTC. It is translated as CASSLDRGQGQETQYF. This chain links TRBV11-2 with TRBJ2-5; D could derive from TRBD1 or TRBD2 (6 bases each). V lost 0 bases to trimming and J lost 1 base, with 12 bases between them. There are 16 residues in the CDR3. The germline CDR1 and CDR2 sequences are SGHAT and FQNNGV.

V and J are TRBV30 and TRBJ1-6; D is unresolved. This CDR3 region has 11 residues. In germline, CDR1 is GTSNPN, CDR2 SVGIG (reference sequence). Trimming left V 1 base short and J 14 bases short, with 9 bases between. CDR3 coding DNA: TGTGCCTGGAGTGAAGTCAACACCCTCCACTTT. Translating gives CAWSEVNTLHF.

The chain uses TRBV24-1 and TRBJ1-3; the D is unclear. Trimming took 9 bases from V and 0 from J, leaving 14 bases between them. The germline gives CDR1 KGHDR, CDR2 SFDVKD. This CDR3 is built from 15 residues. CDR3 in amino acids: CATLRARSSGNTIYF. CDR3 sequence (DNA): TGTGCCACCCTCCGGGCCCGGAGCTCTGGAAACACCATATATTTT.

V gene TRBV10-3 combines with J gene TRBJ2-1; perhaps TRBD2 as D (5 bases). The ends were cut back, 6 bases at V and 3 bases at J, with 15 bases in the middle. The CDR3 sequence is 15 residues long. The V gene's germline CDR1 is ENHRY and CDR2 SYGVKD. CDR3 DNA sequence: TGTGCCATCAGGGGTAGCGAGGTGGGCTACAATGAGCAGTTCTTC. Translating gives CAIRGSEVGYNEQFF.

This clonotype has at least ten counts. This sequence joins TRBV12-3 or TRBV12-4 and TRBJ1-1, with 8 bases matching TRBD1. V lost 4 bases and J lost 1; bases outside the gene matches: 5. CDR3 length equals 15 residues. CDR3 bases: TGTGCCAGCAGTTCATGGACAGGGAAGAACACTGAAGCTTTCTTT. This translates into CASSSWTGKNTEAFF.

The chain couples TRBV29-1 to TRBJ2-7; D may be TRBD1 or TRBD2 (7 bases each). Germline V gene lookup returns CDR1 SQVTM and CDR2 ANQGSEA. The CDR3 contains 16 residues. The V and J ends lost 1 base and 6 bases respectively, with 22 bases between them. Written as DNA, the CDR3 is TGCAGCGTTGAAGCAGGGGGAGGGACGAGCGTGCGCGAGCAGTACTTC. Protein: CSVEAGGGTSVREQYF.

This clonotype showed up just a few times. The chain carries TRBV10-3 and TRBJ2-3; possibly TRBD2 for D (5 bases). Between the trimmed V and J ends, which lost 3 bases and 0 bases, there was a span of 13 bases. CDR1 and CDR2 (germline): ENHRY, SYGVKD. The CDR3 is 16 amino acids. The CDR3 bases are TGTGCCATCAGTGACCGGGCGGGTACCAGCACAGATACGCAGTATTTT. Translated, it gives CAISDRAGTSTDTQYF.

This clonotype was recorded many times. This sequence joins TRBV3-1 and TRBJ2-5; 7 nucleotides line up with TRBD1. The germline V gene encodes CDR1 LGHDT and CDR2 YNNKEL (reference sequence). The trim removed 0 bases at V and 5 bases at J, leaving 9 bases unmatched. The CDR3 sequence is 16 residues long. CDR3 amino acids: CASSQDWTRGMETQYF. In DNA form, the CDR3 reads TGTGCCAGCAGCCAAGATTGGACCAGGGGGATGGAGACCCAGTACTTC.

V gene TRBV7-9 combines with J gene TRBJ2-7; D is ambiguous. V lost 7 bases to trimming and J lost 2 bases, with 12 bases between them. The germline V gene encodes CDR1 SEHNR and CDR2 FQNEAQ (reference sequence). This CDR3 has 13 residues. CDR3 residues: CASTPPNAYEQYF. The DNA of the CDR3 is TGTGCCAGCACCCCACCTAATGCCTACGAGCAGTACTTC.

This clonotype was recorded a few times. The chain uses TRBV9 and TRBJ2-2; 7 positions match TRBD1. V shed 3 bases, J shed 0 bases, and the junction held 11 bases outside the gene matches. Germline values: CDR1 SGDLS, CDR2 YYNGEE. This CDR3 has 18 amino acids. CDR3 protein: CASSANPGQTSNTGELFF. CDR3 coding DNA: TGTGCCAGCAGCGCCAACCCGGGACAGACATCGAACACCGGGGAGCTGTTTTTT. Full variable domain (rest looked up from reference TRBV9 and TRBJ2-2): DSGVTQTPKHLITATGQRVTLRCSPRSGDLSVYWYQQSLDQGLQFLIQYYNGEERAKGNILERFSAQQFPDLHSELNLSSLELGDSALYFCASSANPGQTSNTGELFFGEGSRLTVL.